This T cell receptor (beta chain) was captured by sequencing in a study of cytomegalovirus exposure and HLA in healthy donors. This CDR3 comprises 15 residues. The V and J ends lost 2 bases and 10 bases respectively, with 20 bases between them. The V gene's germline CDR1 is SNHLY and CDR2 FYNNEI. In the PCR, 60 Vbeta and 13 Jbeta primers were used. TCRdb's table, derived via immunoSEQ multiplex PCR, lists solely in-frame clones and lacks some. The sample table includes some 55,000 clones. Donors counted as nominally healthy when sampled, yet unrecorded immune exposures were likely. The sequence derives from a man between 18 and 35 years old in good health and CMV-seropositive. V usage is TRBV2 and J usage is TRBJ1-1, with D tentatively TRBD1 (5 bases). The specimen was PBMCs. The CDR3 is CASSERGGNSGGAFF. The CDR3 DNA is TGTGCCAGCAGTGAACGGGGGGGGAACTCGGGAGGAGCTTTCTTT.